These 21 T cell receptor beta chains came from one sample sequenced in a study of T cells after yellow fever vaccination. From the 5' RACE reads, TCRdb called clonotypes with MiXCR, one entry per CDR3 protein. The table shows 50,000 to 65,000 distinct CDR3 sequences, with 6.6% occurring only once. This specimen was CD8+ T cells not binding an NS4B(214-222) dextramer, sorted from PBMCs, taken approximately 47 days after the first yellow fever vaccination. Every receptor here comes from a man aged 18 to 30 who received the YFV17D yellow fever vaccine.

A few counts support this clonotype. This sequence joins TRBV20-1 and TRBJ2-5, with 14 bases fitting TRBD2. V trimming: 5 bases; J trimming: 5 bases; junction bases outside the gene matches: 10. The germline V gene has CDR1 DFQATT and CDR2 SNEGSKA (reference sequence). The CDR3 has 16 amino acids. The CDR3 loop is CSALTPGLAGVETQYF. The CDR3 DNA reads TGCAGTGCTCTAACGCCGGGACTAGCGGGGGTGGAGACCCAGTACTTC.

The chain couples TRBV20-1 to TRBJ2-7, with 7 bases that match TRBD2. Germline CDR1 is DFQATT and CDR2 is SNEGSKA (reference sequence). V was pared by 3 bases and J by 3 bases, with 5 bases of the junction left unmatched. This CDR3 is 13 amino acids long. CDR3 in amino acids: CSARPSGHYEQYV. In DNA, the CDR3 is TGCAGTGCTAGGCCTAGCGGCCACTACGAGCAGTACGTC.

This clonotype was counted only a few times. The chain links TRBV28 to TRBJ2-2; 9 bases map to TRBD2. Per the germline V gene, CDR1 is MDHEN and CDR2 is SYDVKM. This CDR3 has 13 residues. Losses at the gene ends were 10 bases for V and 6 bases for J; bases not matched to a gene: 6. The CDR3 DNA sequence: TGTGCCACCGGGACTAGCCAACCCGGGGAGCTGTTTTTT. Its protein product is CATGTSQPGELFF.

This clonotype was observed a handful of times. The chain uses TRBV6-5 and TRBJ1-1; unclear D gene. CDR3 size: 13 residues. V was clipped by 7 bases and J by 6 bases, with 15 bases between them. Per the germline V gene, CDR1 is MNHEY and CDR2 is SVGAGI. The CDR3 nucleotides are TGTGCCAGCATCAATCGCGTGACACCTGAAGCTTTCTTT. Its protein product is CASINRVTPEAFF.

Remarks on this clonotype: One end of the junction does not line up with germline, which may come from a read error. The rearrangement uses TRBV3-1 and TRBJ2-2, with 8 bases aligning to TRBD2. Per germline, CDR1 LGHDT and CDR2 YNNKEL (reference sequence). The CDR3 covers 15 residues. CDR3 loop: CASTQGGGITGELFF. DNA for the CDR3: TGTGCCAGCACCCAAGGCGGGGGGATTACCGGGGAGCTGTTTTTT.

This clonotype occurred a few times. The genes are TRBV10-3 and TRBJ2-1, with 9 nucleotides matching TRBD1. The CDR3 covers 14 residues. V gave up 4 bases and J gave up 12 bases; unmatched junction bases: 10. Germline CDR1 and CDR2: ENHRY and SYGVKD. CDR3 region: CAISGTGDVGGQFF. The CDR3 bases are TGTGCCATCAGTGGGACAGGGGATGTAGGGGGGCAGTTCTTC.

The J gene is TRBJ2-7, the V gene TRBV27, with D possibly being TRBD1 or TRBD2 (5 bases each). Germline V CDR1 and CDR2: MNHEY, SMNVEV (reference sequence). The V and J ends lost 6 bases and 4 bases respectively, with 16 bases between them. This CDR3 has 14 amino acids. In nucleotides, the CDR3 is TGTGCCAGCAGCTGGGACGGGTCGGGGTACGAGCAGTACTTC. Encoded protein: CASSWDGSGYEQYF.

This clonotype has ten or more counts. V usage is TRBV12-3 or TRBV12-4 and J usage is TRBJ1-2; TRBD1 might be the D (6 bases). The V and J ends lost 1 base and 7 bases respectively, with 10 bases between them. The CDR3 contains 13 residues. The CDR3 DNA follows: TGTGCCAGCAGTTTAGGAGGGGGGTCTGGCTACACCTTC. Translation: CASSLGGGSGYTF.

This clonotype showed up just a few times. The gene calls are TRBV20-1 and TRBJ2-3; 8 positions agree with TRBD1. There are 14 residues in the CDR3. Germline CDR1 reads DFQATT; CDR2 reads SNEGSKA (reference sequence). With V trimmed by 8 bases and J by 2 bases, 9 bases remained unmatched. Here the CDR3 DNA reads TGCAGTCTGACCCGGGACAGGTCCACAGATACGCAGTATTTT. Its protein product is CSLTRDRSTDTQYF.

A few counts support this clonotype. V is TRBV7-9 and J is TRBJ2-7; D is possibly TRBD1 (6 bases). From germline, CDR1 is SEHNR and CDR2 FQNEAQ (reference sequence). V dropped 5 bases and J dropped 6 bases, with 17 bases sitting between them. This CDR3 contains 14 residues. The CDR3 region is CASSGTLQGSEQYV. CDR3 coding DNA: TGTGCCAGCAGCGGTACCCTACAGGGATCCGAGCAGTACGTC.

This chain connects TRBV30 to TRBJ2-7; the D gene is possibly TRBD2 (6 bases). V lost 4 bases and J 7 bases, leaving 14 bases between the germline ends. CDR3 length: 12 amino acids. Germline V gene data show CDR1 as GTSNPN and CDR2 as SVGIG (reference sequence). CDR3 loop: CAWTVGGDEQYF. CDR3 sequence (DNA): TGTGCCTGGACTGTTGGAGGGGATGAGCAGTACTTC.

This clonotype was seen a few times. The chain uses TRBV4-3 and TRBJ2-3; 10 bases map to TRBD1. CDR1 LGHNA and CDR2 YSLEER come from the germline V gene. The CDR3 extends over 13 amino acids. Germline trimming cut 6 bases from V and 6 bases from J; bases unmatched to any gene: 3. In DNA, the CDR3 is TGCGCCAGCAGAAGGACAGGGGGGGATACGCAGTATTTT. Its protein is CASRRTGGDTQYF.

This clonotype was counted between two and nine times. The chain uses TRBV4-1 and TRBJ2-5; D gene uncertain. This CDR3 is 16 amino acids long. V lost 2 bases to trimming and J lost 0 bases, with 13 bases between them. Germline CDR1 MGHRA, CDR2 YSYEKL. CDR3 protein: CASSQPSQINQETQYF. The DNA for the CDR3 is TGCGCCAGCAGCCAACCGAGCCAAATAAACCAAGAGACCCAGTACTTC.

This clonotype was counted at least ten times. The V gene is TRBV14, the J gene TRBJ1-5; no reliable D call. V lost 3 bases, J lost 4 bases, and 16 bases lay in between. This CDR3 comprises 16 residues. Germline V gene data show CDR1 as SGHDN and CDR2 as FVKESK. The CDR3 DNA is TGTGCCAGCAGCCAGAAGTTTCCCCATCAGAATCAGCCCCAGCATTTT. This codes for CASSQKFPHQNQPQHF. Combining the CDR3 with reference TRBV14 and TRBJ1-5 gives the whole variable domain EAGVTQFPSHSVIEKGQTVTLRCDPISGHDNLYWYRRVMGKEIKFLLHFVKESKQDESGMPNNRFLAERTGGTYSTLKVQPAELEDSGVYFCASSQKFPHQNQPQHFGDGTRLSIL.

This clonotype has ten or more counts. V gene TRBV9 combines with J gene TRBJ2-3, with D possibly called TRBD1 or TRBD2 (6 bases each). The V and J ends lost 0 bases and 4 bases respectively, with 12 bases between them. The CDR3 runs 15 residues. Germline CDR1 and CDR2: SGDLS and YYNGEE. The CDR3 spells CASSVVGGFADTQYF. The CDR3 nucleotides read TGTGCCAGCAGCGTAGTGGGGGGCTTCGCAGATACGCAGTATTTT.

The sample holds many counts of this clonotype. The chain recombines TRBV7-8 with TRBJ2-5; no clear D gene. The CDR3 has 17 amino acids. Trimming cost V 5 bases and J 5 bases, with 24 bases left between them. Germline V gene lookup returns CDR1 SGHVS and CDR2 FQNEAQ. CDR3: CASSPDFDTEQAETQYF. Written as DNA, the CDR3 is TGTGCCAGCAGCCCTGACTTCGACACGGAGCAAGCCGAGACCCAGTACTTC.

This clonotype was seen a few times. The rearrangement links TRBV11-2 to TRBJ2-7, with a possible D match to TRBD2 (5 bases). Between the trimmed V and J ends, which lost 4 bases and 2 bases, there was a span of 9 bases. Germline values: CDR1 SGHAT, CDR2 FQNNGV. The CDR3 is 13 residues long. In nucleotides, the CDR3 is TGTGCCAGCAGCTACCTAGCTCCCTACGAGCAGTACTTC. Its protein product is CASSYLAPYEQYF.

V usage is TRBV7-3 and J usage is TRBJ2-3; D is ambiguous. The CDR3 has 13 amino acids. From germline, CDR1 is SGHTA and CDR2 FQGTGA. V lost 5 bases, J lost 4 bases, and 10 bases lay in between. The DNA of the CDR3 is TGTGCCAGCAGCACTTCACCGCCAGATACGCAGTATTTT. Translated: CASSTSPPDTQYF.

This clonotype was recorded at least ten times. The V gene is TRBV7-2, the J gene TRBJ1-5; D unclear. The ends were cut back, 5 bases at V and 0 bases at J, with 8 bases in the middle. This CDR3 has 14 residues. Germline V gene lookup returns CDR1 SGHTA and CDR2 FQGNSA. The CDR3 DNA sequence: TGTGCCAGCAGCGCAGTTTATAGCAATCAGCCCCAGCATTTT. This translates into CASSAVYSNQPQHF.

The chain links TRBV11-2 to TRBJ1-3; the D is unclear. Per the germline V gene, CDR1 is SGHAT and CDR2 is FQNNGV. Trimming took 5 bases from V and 8 from J, leaving 13 bases between them. This CDR3 spans 13 amino acids. In nucleotides, the CDR3 is TGTGCCAGCAGCCCCACCCCGACATACACCATATATTTT. This gives the protein CASSPTPTYTIYF.

This clonotype was counted ten times or more. The CDR3 reads CASSLAAGAYGYTF. In DNA, the CDR3 is TGCGCCAGCAGCTTGGCTGCCGGAGCCTATGGCTACACCTTC. J is TRBJ1-2 and V is TRBV5-1, with D unclear. The CDR3 has 14 residues. V was cut by 0 bases and J by 4 bases, with 10 bases left in between. CDR1 and CDR2 from the germline V gene are SGHRS and YFSETQ. Drawing the rest from reference TRBV5-1 and TRBJ1-2, the complete variable domain is KAGVTQTPRYLIKTRGQQVTLSCSPISGHRSVSWYQQTPGQGLQFLFEYFSETQRNKGNFPGRFSGRQFSNSRSEMNVSTLELGDSALYLCASSLAAGAYGYTFGSGTRLTVV.